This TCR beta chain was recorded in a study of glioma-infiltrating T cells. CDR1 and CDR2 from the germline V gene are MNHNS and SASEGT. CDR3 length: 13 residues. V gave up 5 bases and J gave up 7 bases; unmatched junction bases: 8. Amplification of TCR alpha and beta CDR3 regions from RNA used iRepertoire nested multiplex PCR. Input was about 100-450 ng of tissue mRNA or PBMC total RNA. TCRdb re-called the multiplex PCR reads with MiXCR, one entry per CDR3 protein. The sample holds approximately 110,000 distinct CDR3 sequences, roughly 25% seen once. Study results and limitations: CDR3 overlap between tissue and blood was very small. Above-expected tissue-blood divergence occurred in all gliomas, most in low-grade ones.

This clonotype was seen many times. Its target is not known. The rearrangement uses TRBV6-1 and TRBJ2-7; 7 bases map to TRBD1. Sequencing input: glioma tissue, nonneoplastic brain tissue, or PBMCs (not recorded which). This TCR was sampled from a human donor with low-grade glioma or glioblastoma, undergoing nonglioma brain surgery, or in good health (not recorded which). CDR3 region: CASSRIPGGEQYF. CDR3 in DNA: TGTGCCAGCAGTCGAATTCCAGGGGGAGAGCAGTACTTC.